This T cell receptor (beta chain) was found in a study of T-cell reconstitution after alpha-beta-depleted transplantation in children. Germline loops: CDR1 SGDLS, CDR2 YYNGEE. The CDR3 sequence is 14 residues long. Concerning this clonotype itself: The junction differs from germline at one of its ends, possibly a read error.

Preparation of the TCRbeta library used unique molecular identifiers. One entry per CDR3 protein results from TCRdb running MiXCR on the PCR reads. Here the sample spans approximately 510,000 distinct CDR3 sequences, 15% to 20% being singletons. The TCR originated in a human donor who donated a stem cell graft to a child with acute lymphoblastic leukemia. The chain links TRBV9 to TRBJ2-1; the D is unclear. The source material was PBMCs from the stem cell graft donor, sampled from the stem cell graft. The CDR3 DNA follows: TGTGCCAGCAGCGGGGGAACTACCTACACTGAGCAGTTCTTC. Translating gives CASSGGTTYTEQFF.